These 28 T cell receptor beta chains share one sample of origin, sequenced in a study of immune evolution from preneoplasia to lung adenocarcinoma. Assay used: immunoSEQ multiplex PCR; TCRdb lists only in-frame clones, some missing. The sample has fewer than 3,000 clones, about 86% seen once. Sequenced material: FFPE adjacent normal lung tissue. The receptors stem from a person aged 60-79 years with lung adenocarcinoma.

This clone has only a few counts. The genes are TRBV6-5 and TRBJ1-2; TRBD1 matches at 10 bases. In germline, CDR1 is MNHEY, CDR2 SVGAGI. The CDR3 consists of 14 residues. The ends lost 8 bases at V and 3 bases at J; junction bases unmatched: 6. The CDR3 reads CASGGTGDYYGYTF. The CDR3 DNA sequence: TGTGCCAGCGGAGGGACAGGGGATTACTATGGCTACACCTTC.

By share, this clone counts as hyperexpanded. CDR3 loop: CASSLQSSNTGELFF. The DNA of the CDR3 is TGTGCCAGCAGCTTACAGTCCTCGAACACCGGGGAGCTGTTTTTT. The chain employs TRBV11-3 and TRBJ2-2, with D uncertain. The CDR3 is made up of 15 amino acids. The germline V and J ends were trimmed by 2 bases and 0 bases, with 7 bases remaining between them. Germline V gene sequence: CDR1 SGHNT, CDR2 YENEEA.

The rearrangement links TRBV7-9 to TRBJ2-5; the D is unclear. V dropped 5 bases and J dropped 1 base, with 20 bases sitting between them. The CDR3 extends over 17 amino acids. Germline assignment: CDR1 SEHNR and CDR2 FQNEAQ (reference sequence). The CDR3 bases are TGTGCCAGCAGCCCGCTTTTTGGCCTGCTCTCCCAAGAGACCCAGTACTTC. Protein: CASSPLFGLLSQETQYF.

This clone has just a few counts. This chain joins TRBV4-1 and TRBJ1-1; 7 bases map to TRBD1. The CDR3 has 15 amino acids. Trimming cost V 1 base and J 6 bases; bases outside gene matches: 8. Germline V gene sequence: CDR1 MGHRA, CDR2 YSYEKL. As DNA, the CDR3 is TGCGCCAGCAGCCAAGGAGTCAGGGGGAATTCTGAAGCTTTCTTT. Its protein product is CASSQGVRGNSEAFF.

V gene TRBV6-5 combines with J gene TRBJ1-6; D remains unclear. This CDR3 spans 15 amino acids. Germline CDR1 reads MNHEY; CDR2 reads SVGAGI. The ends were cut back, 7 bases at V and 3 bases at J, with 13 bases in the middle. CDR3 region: CASKTPRGYNSPLHF. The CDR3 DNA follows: TGTGCCAGCAAAACTCCGCGGGGCTATAATTCACCCCTCCACTTT.

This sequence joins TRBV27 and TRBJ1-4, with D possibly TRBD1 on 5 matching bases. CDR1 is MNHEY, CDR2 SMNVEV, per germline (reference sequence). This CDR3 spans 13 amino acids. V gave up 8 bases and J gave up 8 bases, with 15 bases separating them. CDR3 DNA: TGTGCCAGCCGCCGGGGGGTTGGGGAAAAACTGTTTTTT. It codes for CASRRGVGEKLFF.

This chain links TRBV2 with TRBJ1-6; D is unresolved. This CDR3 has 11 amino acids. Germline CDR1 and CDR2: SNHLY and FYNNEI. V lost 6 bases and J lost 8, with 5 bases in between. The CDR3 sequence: CASRAHSPLHF. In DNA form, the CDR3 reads TGTGCCAGCAGAGCCCATTCACCCCTCCACTTT.

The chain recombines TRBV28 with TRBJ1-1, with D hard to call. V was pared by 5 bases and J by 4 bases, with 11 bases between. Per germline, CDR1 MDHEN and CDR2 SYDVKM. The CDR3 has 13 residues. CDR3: CASSLGLPTEAFF. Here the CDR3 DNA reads TGTGCCAGCAGTCTCGGGTTACCCACTGAAGCTTTCTTT.

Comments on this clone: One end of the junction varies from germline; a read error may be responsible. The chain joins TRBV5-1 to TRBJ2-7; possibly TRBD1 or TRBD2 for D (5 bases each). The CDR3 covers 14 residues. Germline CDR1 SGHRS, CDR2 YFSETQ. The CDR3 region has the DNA TGCTCCAGCAGCTTGTGGGATATGGGGGAGAAGCCGTACTTC. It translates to CSSSLWDMGEKPYF. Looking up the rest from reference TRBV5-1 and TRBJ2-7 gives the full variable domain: KAGVTQTPRYLIKTRGQQVTLSCSPISGHRSVSWYQQTPGQGLQFLFEYFSETQRNKGNFPGRFSGRQFSNSRSEMNVSTLELGDSALYLCSSSLWDMGEKPYFGPGTRLTVT.

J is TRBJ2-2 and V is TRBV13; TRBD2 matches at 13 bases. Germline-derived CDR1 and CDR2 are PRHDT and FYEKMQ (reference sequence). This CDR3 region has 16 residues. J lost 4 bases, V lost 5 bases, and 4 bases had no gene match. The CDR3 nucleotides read TGTGCCAGCAGCCCCCGACTAGCGGGAGGCACCGGGGAGCTGTTTTTT. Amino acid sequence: CASSPRLAGGTGELFF.

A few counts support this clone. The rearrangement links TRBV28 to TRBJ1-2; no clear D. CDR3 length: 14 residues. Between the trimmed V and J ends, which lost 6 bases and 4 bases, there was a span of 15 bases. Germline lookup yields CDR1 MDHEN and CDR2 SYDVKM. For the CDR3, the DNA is TGTGCCAGCAGGTCGGGCAGCCTGCGCTATGGCTACACCTTC. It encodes CASRSGSLRYGYTF.

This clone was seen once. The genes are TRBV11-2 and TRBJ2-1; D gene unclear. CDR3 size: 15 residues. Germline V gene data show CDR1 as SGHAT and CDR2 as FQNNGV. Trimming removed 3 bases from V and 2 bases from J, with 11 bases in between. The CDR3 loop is CASSFYLSPYNEQFF. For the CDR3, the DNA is TGTGCCAGCAGCTTCTACTTATCCCCCTACAATGAGCAGTTCTTC.

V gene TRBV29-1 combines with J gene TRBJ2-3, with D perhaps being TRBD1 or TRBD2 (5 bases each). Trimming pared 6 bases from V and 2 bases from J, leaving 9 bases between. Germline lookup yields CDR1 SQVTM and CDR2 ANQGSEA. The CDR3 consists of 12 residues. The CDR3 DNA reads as TGCAGCGTCGGGGCAGACACAGATACGCAGTATTTT. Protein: CSVGADTDTQYF.

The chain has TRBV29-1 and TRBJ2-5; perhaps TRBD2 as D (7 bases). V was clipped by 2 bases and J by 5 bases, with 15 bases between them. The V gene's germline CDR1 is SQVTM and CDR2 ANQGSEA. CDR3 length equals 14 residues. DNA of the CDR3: TGCAGCGTTGAATTCGGGGGGCGCCGCGAGACCCAGTACTTC. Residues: CSVEFGGRRETQYF.

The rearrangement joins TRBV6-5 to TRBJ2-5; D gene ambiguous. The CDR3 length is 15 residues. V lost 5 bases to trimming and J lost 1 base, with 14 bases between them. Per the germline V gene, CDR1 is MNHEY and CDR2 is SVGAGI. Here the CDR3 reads CASSLLRSRQETQYF. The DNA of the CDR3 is TGTGCCAGCAGTCTCCTAAGAAGCCGCCAAGAGACCCAGTACTTC.

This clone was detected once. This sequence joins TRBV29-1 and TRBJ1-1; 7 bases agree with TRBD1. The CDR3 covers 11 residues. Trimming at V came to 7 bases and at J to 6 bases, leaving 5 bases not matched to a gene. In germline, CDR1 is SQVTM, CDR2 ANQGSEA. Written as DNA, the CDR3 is TGCAGCGCGACCGACAGGGCTGAAGCTTTCTTT. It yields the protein CSATDRAEAFF.

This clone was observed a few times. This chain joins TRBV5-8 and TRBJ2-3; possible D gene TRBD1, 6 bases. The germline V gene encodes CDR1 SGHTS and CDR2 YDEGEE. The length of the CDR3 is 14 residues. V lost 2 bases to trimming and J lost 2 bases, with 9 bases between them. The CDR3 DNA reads TGTGCCAGCAGCTTAGGACAGCTCACAGATACGCAGTATTTT. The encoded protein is CASSLGQLTDTQYF. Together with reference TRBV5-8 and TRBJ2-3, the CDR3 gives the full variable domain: EAGVTQSPTHLIKTRGQQATLRCSPISGHTSVYWYQQALGLGLQFLLWYDEGEERNRGNFPPRFSGRQFPNYSSELNVNALELEDSALYLCASSLGQLTDTQYFGPGTRLTVL.

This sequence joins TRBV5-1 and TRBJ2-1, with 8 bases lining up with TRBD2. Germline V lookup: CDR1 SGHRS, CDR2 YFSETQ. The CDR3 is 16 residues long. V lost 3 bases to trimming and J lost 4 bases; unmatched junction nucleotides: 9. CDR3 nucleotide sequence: TGCGCCAGCAGCTCGAACGGACTAGCCCTTTACAATGAGCAGTTCTTC. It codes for CASSSNGLALYNEQFF.

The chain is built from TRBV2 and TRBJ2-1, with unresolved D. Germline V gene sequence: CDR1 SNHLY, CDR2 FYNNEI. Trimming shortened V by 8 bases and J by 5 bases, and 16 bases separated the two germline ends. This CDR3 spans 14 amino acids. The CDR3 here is CASATLLKDNEQFF. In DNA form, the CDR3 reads TGTGCCAGCGCAACATTACTAAAAGACAATGAGCAGTTCTTC.

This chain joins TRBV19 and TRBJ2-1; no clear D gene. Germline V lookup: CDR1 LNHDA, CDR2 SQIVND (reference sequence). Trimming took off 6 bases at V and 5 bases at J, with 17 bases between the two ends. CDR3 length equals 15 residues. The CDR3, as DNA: TGTGCCAGTAGACCGAGACCATATAAAAACAATGAGCAGTTCTTC. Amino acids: CASRPRPYKNNEQFF.

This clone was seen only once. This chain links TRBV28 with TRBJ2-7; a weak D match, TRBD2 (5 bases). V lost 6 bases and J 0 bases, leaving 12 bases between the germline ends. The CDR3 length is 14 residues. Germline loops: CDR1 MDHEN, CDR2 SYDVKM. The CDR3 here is CASRRGGNSYEQYF. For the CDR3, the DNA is TGTGCCAGCAGACGTGGAGGAAACTCCTACGAGCAGTACTTC.

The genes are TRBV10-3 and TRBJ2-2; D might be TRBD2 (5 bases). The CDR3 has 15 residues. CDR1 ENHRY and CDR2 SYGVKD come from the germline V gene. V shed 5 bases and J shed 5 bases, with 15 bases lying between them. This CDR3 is CAISQEVGLTGELFF. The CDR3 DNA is TGTGCCATCAGTCAGGAGGTTGGTCTGACCGGGGAGCTGTTTTTT.

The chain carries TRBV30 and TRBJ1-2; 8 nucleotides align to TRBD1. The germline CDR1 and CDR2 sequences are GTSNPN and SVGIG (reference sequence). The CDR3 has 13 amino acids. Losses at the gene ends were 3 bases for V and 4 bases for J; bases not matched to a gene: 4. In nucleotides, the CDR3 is TGTGCCTGGAGGGATACAGGGGGCTATGGCTACACCTTC. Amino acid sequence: CAWRDTGGYGYTF.

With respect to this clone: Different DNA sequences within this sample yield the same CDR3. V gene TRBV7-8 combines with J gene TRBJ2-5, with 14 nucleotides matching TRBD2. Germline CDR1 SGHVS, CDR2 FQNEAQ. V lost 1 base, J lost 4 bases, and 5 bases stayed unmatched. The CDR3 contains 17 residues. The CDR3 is CASSLGLAGGPGETQYF. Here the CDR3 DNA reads TGTGCCAGCAGCTTAGGACTAGCGGGAGGGCCGGGAGAGACCCAGTACTTC.

Here the CDR3 DNA reads TGTGCCAGCAGCTTAGACTCCACTGAAGCTTTCTTT. This encodes CASSLDSTEAFF. The chain combines TRBV11-2 with TRBJ1-1; D remains ambiguous. Germline V gene data show CDR1 as SGHAT and CDR2 as FQNNGV. Trimming pared 0 bases from V and 4 bases from J, leaving 3 bases between. The CDR3 length is 12 residues.

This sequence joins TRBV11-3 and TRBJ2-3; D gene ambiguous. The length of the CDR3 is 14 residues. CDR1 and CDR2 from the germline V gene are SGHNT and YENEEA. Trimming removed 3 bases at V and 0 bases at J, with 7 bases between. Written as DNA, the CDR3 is TGTGCCAGCAGCTTTGGCCGGAGCACAGATACGCAGTATTTT. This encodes CASSFGRSTDTQYF.

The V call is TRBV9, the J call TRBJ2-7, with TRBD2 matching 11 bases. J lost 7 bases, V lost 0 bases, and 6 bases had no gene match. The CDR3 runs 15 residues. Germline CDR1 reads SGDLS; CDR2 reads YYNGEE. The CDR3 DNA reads TGTGCCAGCAGCGTAGGACTAGCGGGATATCGGGAGCAGTACTTC. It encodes CASSVGLAGYREQYF.

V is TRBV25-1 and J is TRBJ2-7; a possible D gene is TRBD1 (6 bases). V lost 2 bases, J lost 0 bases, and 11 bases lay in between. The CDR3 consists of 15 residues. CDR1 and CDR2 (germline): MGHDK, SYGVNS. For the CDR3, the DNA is TGTGCCAGCAGTGAAGACAGGTTTTTCTCCTACGAGCAGTACTTC. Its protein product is CASSEDRFFSYEQYF.